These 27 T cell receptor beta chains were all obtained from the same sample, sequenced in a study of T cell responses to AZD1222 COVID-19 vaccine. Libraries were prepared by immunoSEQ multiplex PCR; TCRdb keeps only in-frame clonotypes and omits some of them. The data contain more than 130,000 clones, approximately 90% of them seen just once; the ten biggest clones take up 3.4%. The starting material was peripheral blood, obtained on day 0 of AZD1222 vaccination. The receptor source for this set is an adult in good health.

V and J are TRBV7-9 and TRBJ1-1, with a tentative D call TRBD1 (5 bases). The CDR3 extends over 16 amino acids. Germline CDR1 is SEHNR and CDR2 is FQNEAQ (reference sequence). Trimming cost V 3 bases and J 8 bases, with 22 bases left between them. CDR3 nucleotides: TGTGCCAGCAGCTTTCCGGCCGGGGACGCGGGCCTCGAAGCTTTCTTT. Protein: CASSFPAGDAGLEAFF.

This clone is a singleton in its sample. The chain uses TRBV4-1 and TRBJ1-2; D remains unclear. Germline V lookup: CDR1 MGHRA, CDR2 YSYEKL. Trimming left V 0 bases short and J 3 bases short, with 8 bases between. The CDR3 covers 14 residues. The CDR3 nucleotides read TGCGCCAGCAGCCAAGATGAGAACTACTATGGCTACACCTTC. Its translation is CASSQDENYYGYTF.

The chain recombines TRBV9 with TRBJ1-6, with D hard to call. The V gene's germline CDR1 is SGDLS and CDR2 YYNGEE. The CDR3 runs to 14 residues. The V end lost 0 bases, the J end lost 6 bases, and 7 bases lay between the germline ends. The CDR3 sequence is CASSVGLSNSPLHF. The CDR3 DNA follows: TGTGCCAGCAGCGTAGGACTGAGTAATTCACCCCTCCACTTT.

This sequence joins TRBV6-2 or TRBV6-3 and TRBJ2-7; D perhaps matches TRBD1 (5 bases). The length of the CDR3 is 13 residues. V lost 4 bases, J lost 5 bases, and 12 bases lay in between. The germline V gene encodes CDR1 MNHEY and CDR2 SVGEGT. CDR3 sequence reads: CASSSLLRDEQYF. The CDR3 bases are TGTGCCAGCAGTTCCTTACTCAGGGACGAGCAGTACTTC.

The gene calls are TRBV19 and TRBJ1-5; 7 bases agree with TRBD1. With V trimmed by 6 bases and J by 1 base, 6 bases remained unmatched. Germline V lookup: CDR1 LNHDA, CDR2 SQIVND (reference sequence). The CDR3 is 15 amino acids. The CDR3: CASSPGTASNQPQHF. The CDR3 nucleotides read TGTGCCAGTAGCCCCGGGACAGCAAGCAATCAGCCCCAGCATTTT.

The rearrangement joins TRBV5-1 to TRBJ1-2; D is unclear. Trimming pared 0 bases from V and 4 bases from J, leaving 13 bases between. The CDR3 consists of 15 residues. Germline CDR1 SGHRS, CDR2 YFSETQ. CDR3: CASSLDNPRIYGYTF. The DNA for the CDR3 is TGCGCCAGCAGCTTGGACAACCCCAGGATCTATGGCTACACCTTC. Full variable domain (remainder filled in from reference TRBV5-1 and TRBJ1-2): KAGVTQTPRYLIKTRGQQVTLSCSPISGHRSVSWYQQTPGQGLQFLFEYFSETQRNKGNFPGRFSGRQFSNSRSEMNVSTLELGDSALYLCASSLDNPRIYGYTFGSGTRLTVV.

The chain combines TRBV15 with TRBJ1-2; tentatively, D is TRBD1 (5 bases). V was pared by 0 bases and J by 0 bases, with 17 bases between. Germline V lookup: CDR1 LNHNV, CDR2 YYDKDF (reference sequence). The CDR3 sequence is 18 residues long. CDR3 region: CATSRDLGRVLANYGYTF. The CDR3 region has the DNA TGTGCCACCAGCAGAGATCTGGGCAGGGTATTGGCTAACTATGGCTACACCTTC.

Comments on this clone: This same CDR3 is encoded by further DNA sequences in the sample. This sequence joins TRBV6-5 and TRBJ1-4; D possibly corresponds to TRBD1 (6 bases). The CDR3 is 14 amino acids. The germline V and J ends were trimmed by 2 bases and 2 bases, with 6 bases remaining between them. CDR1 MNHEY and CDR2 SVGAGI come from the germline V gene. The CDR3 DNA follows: TGTGCCAGCAGTTACAGGGGGACTAATGAAAAACTGTTTTTT. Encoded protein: CASSYRGTNEKLFF.

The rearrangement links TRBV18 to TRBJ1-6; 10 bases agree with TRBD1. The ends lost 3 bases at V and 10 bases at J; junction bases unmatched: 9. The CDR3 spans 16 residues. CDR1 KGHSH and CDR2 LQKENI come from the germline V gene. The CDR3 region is CASSPETDRGSSPLHF. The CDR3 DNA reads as TGTGCCAGCTCACCCGAAACGGACAGGGGGTCGTCACCCCTCCACTTT.

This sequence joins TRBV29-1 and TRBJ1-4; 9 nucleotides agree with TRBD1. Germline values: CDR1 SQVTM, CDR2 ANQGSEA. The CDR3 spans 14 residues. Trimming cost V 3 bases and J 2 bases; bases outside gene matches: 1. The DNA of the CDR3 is TGCAGCGTTGAGGGGACAGGGACTAATGAAAAACTGTTTTTT. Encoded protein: CSVEGTGTNEKLFF. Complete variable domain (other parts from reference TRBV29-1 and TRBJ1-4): SAVISQKPSRDICQRGTSLTIQCQVDSQVTMMFWYRQQPGQSLTLIATANQGSEATYESGFVIDKFPISRPNLTFSTLTVSNMSPEDSSIYLCSVEGTGTNEKLFFGSGTQLSVL.

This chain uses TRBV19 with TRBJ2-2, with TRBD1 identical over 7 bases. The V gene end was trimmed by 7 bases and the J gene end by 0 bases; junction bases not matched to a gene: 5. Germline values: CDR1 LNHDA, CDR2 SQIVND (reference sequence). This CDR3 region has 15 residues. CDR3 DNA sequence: TGTGCCAGTAACCCGACAGGGACGAACACCGGGGAGCTGTTTTTT. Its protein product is CASNPTGTNTGELFF.

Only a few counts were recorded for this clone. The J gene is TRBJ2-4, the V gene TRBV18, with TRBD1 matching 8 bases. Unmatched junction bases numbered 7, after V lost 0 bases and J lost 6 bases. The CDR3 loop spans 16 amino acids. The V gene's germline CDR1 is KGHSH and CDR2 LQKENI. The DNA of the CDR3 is TGTGCCAGCTCACCACCGACAGGGGACCGTTCAAACATTCAGTACTTC. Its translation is CASSPPTGDRSNIQYF.

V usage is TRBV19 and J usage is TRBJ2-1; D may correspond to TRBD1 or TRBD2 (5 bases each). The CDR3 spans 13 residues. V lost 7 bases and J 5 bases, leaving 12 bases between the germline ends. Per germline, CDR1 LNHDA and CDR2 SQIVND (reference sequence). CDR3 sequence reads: CASTNGGDNEQFF. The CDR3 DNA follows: TGTGCCAGTACAAATGGGGGAGACAATGAGCAGTTCTTC.

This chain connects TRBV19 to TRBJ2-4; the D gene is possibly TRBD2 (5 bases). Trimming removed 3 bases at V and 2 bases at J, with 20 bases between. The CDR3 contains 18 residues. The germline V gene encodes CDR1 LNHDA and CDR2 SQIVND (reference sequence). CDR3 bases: TGTGCCAGTAGTATTCCCCCCGGACTCGAGGGCCCCAAAAACATTCAGTACTTC. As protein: CASSIPPGLEGPKNIQYF.

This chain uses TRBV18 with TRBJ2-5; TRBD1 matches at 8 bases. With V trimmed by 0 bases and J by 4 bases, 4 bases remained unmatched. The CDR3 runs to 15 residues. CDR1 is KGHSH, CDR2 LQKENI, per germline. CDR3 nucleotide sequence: TGTGCCAGCTCACCACCGTCCAGGGGGCGAGAGACCCAGTACTTC. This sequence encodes CASSPPSRGRETQYF.

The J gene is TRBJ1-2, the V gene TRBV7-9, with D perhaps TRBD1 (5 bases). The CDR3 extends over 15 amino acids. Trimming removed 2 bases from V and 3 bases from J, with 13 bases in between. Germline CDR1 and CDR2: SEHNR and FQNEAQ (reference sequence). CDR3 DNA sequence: TGTGCCAGCAGCTTAACCGGAGGGGCGGACTATGGCTACACCTTC. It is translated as CASSLTGGADYGYTF.

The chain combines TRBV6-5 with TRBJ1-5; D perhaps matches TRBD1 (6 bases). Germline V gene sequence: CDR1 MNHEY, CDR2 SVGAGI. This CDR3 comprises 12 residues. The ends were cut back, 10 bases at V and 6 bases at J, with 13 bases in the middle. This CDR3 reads CATRTGSQPQHF. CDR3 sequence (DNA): TGTGCCACCAGAACAGGGAGTCAGCCCCAGCATTTT.

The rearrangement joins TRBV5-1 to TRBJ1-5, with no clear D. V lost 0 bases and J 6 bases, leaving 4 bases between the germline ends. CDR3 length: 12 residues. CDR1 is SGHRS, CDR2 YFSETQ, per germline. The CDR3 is CASSLDGQPQHF. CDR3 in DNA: TGCGCCAGCAGCTTGGATGGTCAGCCCCAGCATTTT.

This chain's CDR3 is CASSLVGGNYGYTF. The CDR3 DNA sequence: TGCGCCAGCAGCTTGGTGGGGGGTAACTATGGCTACACCTTC. This rearrangement joins TRBV5-1 to TRBJ1-2; possible D gene TRBD1, 5 bases. CDR3 length: 14 amino acids. The V and J ends lost 0 bases and 1 base respectively, with 7 bases between them. Per the germline V gene, CDR1 is SGHRS and CDR2 is YFSETQ.

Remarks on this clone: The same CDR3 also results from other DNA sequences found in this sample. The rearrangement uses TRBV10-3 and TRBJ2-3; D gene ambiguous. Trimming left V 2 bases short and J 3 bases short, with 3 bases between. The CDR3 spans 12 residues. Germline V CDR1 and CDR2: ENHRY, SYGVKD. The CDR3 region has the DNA TGTGCCATCAGTGAGAGTACAGATACGCAGTATTTT. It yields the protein CAISESTDTQYF.

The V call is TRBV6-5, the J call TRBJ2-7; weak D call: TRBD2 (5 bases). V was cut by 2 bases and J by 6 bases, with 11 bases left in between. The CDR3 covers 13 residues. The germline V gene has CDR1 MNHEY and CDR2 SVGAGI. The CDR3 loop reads CASSYPSSGEQYF. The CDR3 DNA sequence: TGTGCCAGCAGTTACCCCTCGAGCGGCGAGCAGTACTTC.

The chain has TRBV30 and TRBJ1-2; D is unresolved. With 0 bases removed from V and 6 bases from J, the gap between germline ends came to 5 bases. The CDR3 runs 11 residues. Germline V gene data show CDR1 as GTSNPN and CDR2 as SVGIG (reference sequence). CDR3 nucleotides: TGTGCCTGGAGTGTCGGGAATGGCTACACCTTC. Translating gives CAWSVGNGYTF.

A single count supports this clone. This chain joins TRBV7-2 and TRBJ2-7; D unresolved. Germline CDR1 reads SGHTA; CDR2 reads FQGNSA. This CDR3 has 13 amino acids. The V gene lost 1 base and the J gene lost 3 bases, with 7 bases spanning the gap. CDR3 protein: CASSLVLFYEQYF. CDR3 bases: TGTGCCAGCAGCTTAGTGTTGTTCTACGAGCAGTACTTC.

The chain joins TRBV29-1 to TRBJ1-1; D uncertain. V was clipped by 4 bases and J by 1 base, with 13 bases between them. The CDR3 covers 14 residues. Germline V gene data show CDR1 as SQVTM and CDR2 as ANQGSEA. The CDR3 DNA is TGCAGCGTTGGACGGTTCCCGGGGAACACTGAAGCTTTCTTT. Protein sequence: CSVGRFPGNTEAFF.

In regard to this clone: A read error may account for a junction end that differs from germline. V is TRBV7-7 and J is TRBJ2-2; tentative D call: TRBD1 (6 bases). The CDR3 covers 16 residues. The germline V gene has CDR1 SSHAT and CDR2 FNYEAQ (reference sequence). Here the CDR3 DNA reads TGTGCTAGCAGCTCAACCCGGACAGTTAACACCGGGGAGCTGTTTTTT. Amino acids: CASSSTRTVNTGELFF.

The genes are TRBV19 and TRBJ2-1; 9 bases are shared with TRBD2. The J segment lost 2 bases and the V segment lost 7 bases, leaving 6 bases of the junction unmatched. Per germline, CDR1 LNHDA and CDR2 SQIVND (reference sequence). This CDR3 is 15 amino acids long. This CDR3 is CASTRSGRTYNEQFF. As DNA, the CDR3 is TGTGCCAGTACGAGGAGCGGGAGGACCTACAATGAGCAGTTCTTC.

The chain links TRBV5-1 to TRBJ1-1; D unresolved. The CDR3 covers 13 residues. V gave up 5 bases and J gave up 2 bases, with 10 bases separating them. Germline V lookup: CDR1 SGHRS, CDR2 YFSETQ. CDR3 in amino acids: CASSVTVNTEAFF. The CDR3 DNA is TGCGCCAGCAGTGTCACAGTCAACACTGAAGCTTTCTTT. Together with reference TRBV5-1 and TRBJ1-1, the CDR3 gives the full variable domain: KAGVTQTPRYLIKTRGQQVTLSCSPISGHRSVSWYQQTPGQGLQFLFEYFSETQRNKGNFPGRFSGRQFSNSRSEMNVSTLELGDSALYLCASSVTVNTEAFFGQGTRLTVV.